Shown below are 7 T cell receptor beta chains from a single sample sequenced in a study of blood T cell repertoires in COVID-19. Profiling relied on immunoSEQ multiplex PCR, and the TCRdb table lists in-frame clones only, not all of them. The data show about 180,000 clones, just under 90% seen once. Sequencing was done on a sample of peripheral blood. The receptor set was obtained from a woman between 70 and 85 years old with COVID-19, enrolled during active disease.

The chain recombines TRBV5-1 with TRBJ1-6, with 7 bases aligning to TRBD1. Germline-derived CDR1 and CDR2 are SGHRS and YFSETQ. This CDR3 contains 18 residues. The V segment lost 5 bases and the J segment 0 bases; nucleotides outside the gene matches: 11. CDR3 nucleotides: TGCGCCAGCAGAAGGGACAGCCCTACTAGCTCCTATAATTCACCCCTCCACTTT. Encoded protein: CASRRDSPTSSYNSPLHF.

The J gene is TRBJ2-1, the V gene TRBV28; D is perhaps TRBD2 (5 bases). Trimming removed 3 bases at V and 4 bases at J, with 10 bases between. The germline V gene encodes CDR1 MDHEN and CDR2 SYDVKM. The CDR3 extends over 14 amino acids. The CDR3 region is CASSFRGIYNEQFF. In DNA, the CDR3 is TGTGCCAGCAGTTTTCGAGGGATTTACAATGAGCAGTTCTTC.

This chain uses TRBV2 with TRBJ2-2; TRBD1 might be the D (5 bases). Between the trimmed V and J ends, which lost 6 bases and 5 bases, there was a span of 7 bases. Germline CDR1 is SNHLY and CDR2 is FYNNEI. This CDR3 region has 12 residues. The CDR3 DNA reads as TGTGCCAGCAGGGGGCAAACCGGGGAGCTGTTTTTT. Encoded protein: CASRGQTGELFF.

The V gene is TRBV11-3, the J gene TRBJ2-6; weak D call: TRBD1 (6 bases). This CDR3 contains 16 residues. CDR1 SGHNT and CDR2 YENEEA come from the germline V gene. Trimming removed 4 bases at V and 0 bases at J, with 10 bases between. CDR3 sequence: CASSYGDNSGANVLTF. The CDR3 DNA follows: TGTGCCAGCAGCTATGGGGACAACTCTGGGGCCAACGTCCTGACTTTC. Drawing the rest from reference TRBV11-3 and TRBJ2-6, the complete variable domain is EAGVVQSPRYKIIEKKQPVAFWCNPISGHNTLYWYLQNLGQGPELLIRYENEEAVDDSQLPKDRFSAERLKGVDSTLKIQPAELGDSAVYLCASSYGDNSGANVLTFGAGSRLTVL.

This clone occurred once. The genes are TRBV5-4 and TRBJ1-5, with 7 bases lining up with TRBD1. V shed 1 base and J 4 bases; nucleotides not matched to a gene: 5. Germline V gene data show CDR1 as SGHNT and CDR2 as YYREEE (reference sequence). This CDR3 spans 15 amino acids. CDR3: CASSLRPGGNQPQHF. The CDR3, as DNA: TGTGCCAGCAGCTTGCGTCCAGGGGGTAATCAGCCCCAGCATTTT.

The chain combines TRBV14 with TRBJ2-5; perhaps TRBD1 as D (5 bases). Per the germline V gene, CDR1 is SGHDN and CDR2 is FVKESK. Trimming shortened V by 0 bases and J by 5 bases, and 13 bases separated the two germline ends. The CDR3 covers 15 residues. The CDR3 DNA follows: TGTGCCAGCAGCCAAGATTCCAGGGCACGGGAGACCCAGTACTTC. As protein: CASSQDSRARETQYF.

The chain is built from TRBV27 and TRBJ2-2, with TRBD2 matching 8 bases. Germline trimming cut 6 bases from V and 4 bases from J; bases unmatched to any gene: 10. Germline CDR1 reads MNHEY; CDR2 reads SMNVEV (reference sequence). CDR3 length: 16 residues. The DNA for the CDR3 is TGTGCCAGCAGAGAAACCGGGACTAGTGGCACCGGGGAGCTGTTTTTT. As protein: CASRETGTSGTGELFF.